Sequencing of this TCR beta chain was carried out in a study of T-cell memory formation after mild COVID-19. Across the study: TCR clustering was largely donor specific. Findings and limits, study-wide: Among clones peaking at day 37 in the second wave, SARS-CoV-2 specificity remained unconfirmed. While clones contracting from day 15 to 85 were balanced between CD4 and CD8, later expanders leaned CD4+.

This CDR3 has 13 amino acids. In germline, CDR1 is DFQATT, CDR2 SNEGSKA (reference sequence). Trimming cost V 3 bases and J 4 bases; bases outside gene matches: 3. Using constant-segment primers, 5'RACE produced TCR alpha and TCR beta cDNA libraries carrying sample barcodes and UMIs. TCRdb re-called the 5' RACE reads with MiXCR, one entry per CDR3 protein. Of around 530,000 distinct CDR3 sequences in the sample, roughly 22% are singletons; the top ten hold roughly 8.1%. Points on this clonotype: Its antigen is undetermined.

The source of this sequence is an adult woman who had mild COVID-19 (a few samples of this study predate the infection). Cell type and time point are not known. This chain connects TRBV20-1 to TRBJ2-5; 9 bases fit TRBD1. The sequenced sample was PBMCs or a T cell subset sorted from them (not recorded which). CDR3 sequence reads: CSASGGQGETQYF. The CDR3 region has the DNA TGCAGTGCTAGTGGGGGACAGGGAGAGACCCAGTACTTC.